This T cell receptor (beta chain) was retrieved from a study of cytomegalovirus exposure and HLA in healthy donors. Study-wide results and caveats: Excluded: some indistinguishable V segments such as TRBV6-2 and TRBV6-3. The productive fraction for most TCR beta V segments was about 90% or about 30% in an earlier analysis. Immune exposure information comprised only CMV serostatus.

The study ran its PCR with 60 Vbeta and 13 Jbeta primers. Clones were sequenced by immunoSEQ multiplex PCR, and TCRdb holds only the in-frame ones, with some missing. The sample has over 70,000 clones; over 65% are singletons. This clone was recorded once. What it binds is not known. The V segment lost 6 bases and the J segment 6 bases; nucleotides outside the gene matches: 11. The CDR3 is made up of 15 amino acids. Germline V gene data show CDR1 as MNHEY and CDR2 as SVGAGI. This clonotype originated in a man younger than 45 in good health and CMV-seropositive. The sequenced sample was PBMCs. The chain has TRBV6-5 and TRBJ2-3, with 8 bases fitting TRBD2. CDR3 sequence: CASRFGREVFDTQYF. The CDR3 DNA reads TGTGCCAGCAGGTTCGGGCGGGAGGTCTTTGATACGCAGTATTTT.